This TCR beta chain was documented in a study of cytomegalovirus exposure and HLA in healthy donors. With 60 Vbeta and 13 Jbeta primers, the PCR was carried out. Profiled with immunoSEQ multiplex PCR; TCRdb holds only in-frame clones, not every one. This repertoire shows about 150,000 clones, roughly 82% found once; its top ten account for 7%. The sample taken for sequencing was PBMCs. The clonotype was recovered from a man aged 25 to 40 in good health and CMV-seronegative.

The CDR3 region has the DNA TGTGCCAGCAGTGAAAACCGTCGGGAGACCCAGTACTTC. It translates to CASSENRRETQYF. The chain uses TRBV6-1 and TRBJ2-5; D gene uncertain. The V end was cut by 2 bases, the J end by 5 bases, with 9 bases between. Germline V gene lookup returns CDR1 MNHNS and CDR2 SASEGT. The CDR3 is 13 amino acids.